One T cell receptor (beta chain) is described in this entry. The antigen remains unidentified. The record originates from a study of cytomegalovirus exposure and HLA in healthy donors. The germline gives CDR1 MGHRA, CDR2 YSYEKL. With V trimmed by 2 bases and J by 0 bases, 13 bases remained unmatched. The CDR3 is 18 amino acids. Whole-study results and caveats: Based on reports, TCR beta sequences accurately predicted HLA-A and HLA-B alleles for most subjects. Highly shared sequence variants in one cluster were likely a sequencing artifact. Reported results showed that the classifier diagnosed cytomegalovirus status with high specificity and sensitivity.

PCR was performed using 60 Vbeta and 13 Jbeta primers. Assay used: immunoSEQ multiplex PCR; TCRdb lists only in-frame clones, some missing. The table for this sample gives about 130,000 clones. Input material: PBMCs. The receptor's source is a woman aged 55-69 years in good health and CMV-seronegative. The chain recombines TRBV4-1 with TRBJ2-7; the match to TRBD1 covers 7 bases. CDR3 DNA sequence: TGCGCCAGCAGCCAAACCACCTCATCCGGGACAGTCTCCTACGAGCAGTACTTC. The encoded protein is CASSQTTSSGTVSYEQYF.